This T cell receptor (beta chain) was identified in a study of cytomegalovirus exposure and HLA in healthy donors. Primers for the PCR totalled 60 Vbeta and 13 Jbeta. TCRdb keeps only in-frame clones here, not all; method: immunoSEQ multiplex PCR. The repertoire has approximately 160,000 clones, around 79% of them found once; the top ten carry roughly 7.3%. The sample was PBMCs. This TCR was recovered from a male donor in good health and CMV-seropositive.

CDR3 in amino acids: CASSGSGVSTGELFF. The CDR3 nucleotides read TGTGCCAGCAGCGGTAGCGGGGTGAGCACCGGGGAGCTGTTTTTT. The chain carries TRBV9 and TRBJ2-2; 8 bases map to TRBD2. CDR3 length: 15 residues. Trimming removed 3 bases from V and 4 bases from J; junction bases left unmatched: 5. Looked up from germline, CDR1 is SGDLS and CDR2 is YYNGEE. The whole variable domain, filled in from reference TRBV9 and TRBJ2-2, reads DSGVTQTPKHLITATGQRVTLRCSPRSGDLSVYWYQQSLDQGLQFLIQYYNGEERAKGNILERFSAQQFPDLHSELNLSSLELGDSALYFCASSGSGVSTGELFFGEGSRLTVL.